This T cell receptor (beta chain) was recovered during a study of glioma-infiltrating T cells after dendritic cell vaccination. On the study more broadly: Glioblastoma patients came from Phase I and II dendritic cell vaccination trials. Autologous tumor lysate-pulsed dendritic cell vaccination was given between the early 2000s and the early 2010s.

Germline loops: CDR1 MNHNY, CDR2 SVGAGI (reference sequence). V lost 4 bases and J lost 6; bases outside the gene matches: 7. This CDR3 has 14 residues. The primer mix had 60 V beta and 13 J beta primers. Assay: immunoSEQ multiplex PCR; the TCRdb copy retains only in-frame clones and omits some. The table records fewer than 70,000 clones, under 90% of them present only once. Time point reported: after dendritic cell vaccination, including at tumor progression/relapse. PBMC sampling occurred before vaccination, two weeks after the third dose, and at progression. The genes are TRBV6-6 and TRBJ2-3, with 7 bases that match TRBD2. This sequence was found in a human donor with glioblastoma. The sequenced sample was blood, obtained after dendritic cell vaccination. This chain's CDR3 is CASSLQRGPDTQYF. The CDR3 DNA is TGTGCCAGCAGTTTGCAGCGGGGACCGGATACGCAGTATTTT.